This T cell receptor beta chain was recovered during a study of shared clonotypes between healthy human individuals. General study findings and limits: A handful of donors had around 5.2% of their naive CD4 clonotypes in common.

For this clone: Its antigen remains unidentified.

The CDR3 covers 16 residues. V lost 3 bases to trimming and J lost 1 base, with 13 bases between them. CDR1 is LGHNA, CDR2 YSLEER, per germline. Per the original data handling: Junction-only immunoSEQ data arrived without quality scores, meaning filtering differed. Assay used: immunoSEQ multiplex PCR; TCRdb lists only in-frame clones, some missing. The V and J calls and clone size were taken over from that table, and D and trimming were inferred from the DNA. Of millions of clones listed, about 95% were seen once; the top ten hold more than 0.95%. It was CD45RO-negative cells, positively selected for CCR7, that made up naive CD8 cells, with terminally differentiated effector memory CD45RA+ cells excluded.

The sample consisted of naive CD8+ T cells sorted from blood. The chain joins TRBV4-3 to TRBJ2-1, with TRBD2 as a possible D gene (5 bases). This sequence was found in a young man in good health. CDR3 residues: CASSHEGGLSYNEQFF. In DNA, the CDR3 is TGCGCCAGCAGCCACGAAGGAGGATTATCCTACAATGAGCAGTTCTTC.